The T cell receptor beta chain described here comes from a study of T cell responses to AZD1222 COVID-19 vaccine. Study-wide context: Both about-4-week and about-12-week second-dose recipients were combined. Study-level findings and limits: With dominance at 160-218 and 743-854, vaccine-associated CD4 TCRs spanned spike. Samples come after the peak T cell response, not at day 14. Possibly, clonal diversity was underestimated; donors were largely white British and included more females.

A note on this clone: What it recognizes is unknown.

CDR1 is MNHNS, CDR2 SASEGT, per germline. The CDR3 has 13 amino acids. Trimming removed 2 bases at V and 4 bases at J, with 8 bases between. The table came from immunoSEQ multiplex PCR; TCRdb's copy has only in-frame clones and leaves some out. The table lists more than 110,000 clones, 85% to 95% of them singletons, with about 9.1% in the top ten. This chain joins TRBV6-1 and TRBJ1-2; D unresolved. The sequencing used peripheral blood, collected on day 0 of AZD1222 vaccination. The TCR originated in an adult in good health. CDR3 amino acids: CASSEPETYGYTF. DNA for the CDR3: TGTGCCAGCAGTGAACCGGAGACCTATGGCTACACCTTC.